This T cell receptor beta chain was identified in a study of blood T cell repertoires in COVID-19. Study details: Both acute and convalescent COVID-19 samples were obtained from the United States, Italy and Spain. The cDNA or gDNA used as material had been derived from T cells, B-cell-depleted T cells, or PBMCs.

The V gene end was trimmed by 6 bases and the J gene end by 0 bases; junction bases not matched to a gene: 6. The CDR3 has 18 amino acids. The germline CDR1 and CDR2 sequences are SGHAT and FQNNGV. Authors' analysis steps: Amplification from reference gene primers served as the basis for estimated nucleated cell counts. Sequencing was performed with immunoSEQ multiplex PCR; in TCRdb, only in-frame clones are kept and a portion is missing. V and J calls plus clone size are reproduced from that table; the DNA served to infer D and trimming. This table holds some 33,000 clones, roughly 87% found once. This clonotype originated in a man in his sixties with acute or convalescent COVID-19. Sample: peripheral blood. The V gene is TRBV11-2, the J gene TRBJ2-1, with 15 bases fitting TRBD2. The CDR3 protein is CASRPGTSGGSSYNEQFF. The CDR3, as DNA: TGTGCCAGCAGGCCGGGGACTAGCGGGGGGAGCTCCTACAATGAGCAGTTCTTC.